This T cell receptor (beta chain) stems from a study of cytomegalovirus exposure and HLA in healthy donors. Amplification used 60 Vbeta primers and 13 Jbeta primers. Original handling: An analysis that came later counted around 80 million unique TCR beta chains, around 12 million shared. The protocol was immunoSEQ multiplex PCR, while the TCRdb copy is restricted to in-frame clones and leaves out a portion. The DNA was the basis for D and trimming; V, J and clone size are from that table. The sample yields approximately 100,000 clones, about 79% seen once. There are 14 residues in the CDR3. Trimming took 4 bases from V and 0 from J, leaving 10 bases between them. Germline V gives CDR1 MGHRA, CDR2 YSYEKL. This clone was seen once. Its specificity is not known. Overall study findings and caveats: Per a later analysis, 18,000 or so TCR beta sequences showed association with HLA alleles at 0.05 false discovery rate.

The sequenced sample was PBMCs. The rearrangement links TRBV4-1 to TRBJ2-7; D not resolved. The receptor was derived from a man aged 50 to 59 in good health and CMV-seropositive. CDR3 amino acids: CASSPAANSYEQYF. Written as DNA, the CDR3 is TGCGCCAGCAGCCCCGCGGCTAACTCCTACGAGCAGTACTTC.